These 5 T cell receptor beta chains share one sample of origin, sequenced in a study of identical twins. TCRdb reprocessed the 5' RACE reads via MiXCR and lists one record per CDR3 protein. Among around 340,000 distinct CDR3 sequences listed, 8.5% to 10% were seen once. The sequencing sample was made of naive T cells sorted from blood. The receptors were gathered from a woman aged 45-65 years in good health.

This clonotype was seen ten or more times. The chain has TRBV20-1 and TRBJ1-1; 9 positions match TRBD1. Unmatched junction bases numbered 6, after V lost 3 bases and J lost 7 bases. Per germline, CDR1 DFQATT and CDR2 SNEGSKA (reference sequence). The CDR3 covers 13 residues. This CDR3 is CSASRDRVGEAFF. CDR3 sequence (DNA): TGCAGTGCTAGTAGGGACAGGGTAGGTGAAGCTTTCTTT.

The sample holds many counts of this clonotype. The chain recombines TRBV29-1 with TRBJ1-1, with D possibly matching TRBD1 (5 bases). V dropped 8 bases and J dropped 10 bases, with 20 bases sitting between them. The CDR3 loop spans 12 amino acids. CDR1 is SQVTM, CDR2 ANQGSEA, per germline. CDR3 coding DNA: TGCAGCACTGCGGGGGGAAGGGATCGAGCTTTCTTT. It is translated as CSTAGGRDRAFF.

Regarding this clonotype: One junction end does not reproduce the germline sequence, and a read error may be involved. This rearrangement joins TRBV9 to TRBJ2-5; D not resolved. Germline V gives CDR1 SGDLS, CDR2 YYNGEE. This CDR3 contains 15 residues. DNA of the CDR3: TGTCCCAGCAGCGTAGCTGAAGGTTTGCAAGAGACCCAGTACTTC. Translation: CPSSVAEGLQETQYF.

In its sample, this clonotype was seen a few times. The chain employs TRBV29-1 and TRBJ2-4, with a tentative D call TRBD2 (7 bases). The germline gives CDR1 SQVTM, CDR2 ANQGSEA. The CDR3 loop spans 15 amino acids. The V gene lost 4 bases and the J gene lost 6 bases, with 19 bases spanning the gap. CDR3 sequence reads: CSVADQWGGGNIQYF. The DNA for the CDR3 is TGCAGCGTTGCGGATCAATGGGGAGGGGGAAACATTCAGTACTTC.

This chain joins TRBV12-3 or TRBV12-4 and TRBJ1-5; TRBD1 matches at 7 bases. Trimming cost V 6 bases and J 5 bases; bases outside gene matches: 1. The CDR3 has 12 amino acids. This CDR3 is CASRTGYQPQHF. The CDR3 DNA reads TGTGCCAGCAGGACAGGGTATCAGCCCCAGCATTTT.